The 3 T cell receptor beta chains below come from one sample, sequenced in a study of blood T cell repertoires in COVID-19. TCRdb keeps only in-frame clones here, not all; method: immunoSEQ multiplex PCR. The sample includes about 380,000 clones, around 89% of them seen just once. Sequenced input: PBMCs or T cells enriched from blood (not recorded which). The receptors were gathered from a woman aged 18-35 years who had recovered from COVID-19.

A single count supports this clone. CDR3 coding DNA: TGTGCCAGCAGTTTATCAGGGCGGGACCGTTTACTGAGCTCCTATAATTCACCCCTCCACTTT. Protein product: CASSLSGRDRLLSSYNSPLHF. This rearrangement joins TRBV27 to TRBJ1-6; weak D call: TRBD1 (5 bases). Germline V gene lookup returns CDR1 MNHEY and CDR2 SMNVEV (reference sequence). The CDR3 runs 21 residues. Trimming took off 0 bases at V and 0 bases at J, with 21 bases between the two ends.

This chain uses TRBV7-8 with TRBJ1-1; no reliable D call. CDR3 length: 14 residues. The V and J ends lost 5 bases and 6 bases respectively, with 16 bases between them. Germline lookup yields CDR1 SGHVS and CDR2 FQNEAQ. CDR3 DNA: TGTGCCAGCAGCCGACCCCGGGGAAGGGCTGAAGCTTTCTTT. It codes for CASSRPRGRAEAFF.

The chain couples TRBV10-1 to TRBJ2-3; 7 nucleotides match TRBD2. The germline gives CDR1 WNHNN, CDR2 SYGVQD (reference sequence). This CDR3 is 16 amino acids long. Trimming took 0 bases from V and 1 from J; bases not matched to a gene: 4. The CDR3 sequence is CASSESTAGGTDTQYF. DNA of the CDR3: TGCGCCAGCAGTGAGTCGACGGCGGGGGGCACAGATACGCAGTATTTT.